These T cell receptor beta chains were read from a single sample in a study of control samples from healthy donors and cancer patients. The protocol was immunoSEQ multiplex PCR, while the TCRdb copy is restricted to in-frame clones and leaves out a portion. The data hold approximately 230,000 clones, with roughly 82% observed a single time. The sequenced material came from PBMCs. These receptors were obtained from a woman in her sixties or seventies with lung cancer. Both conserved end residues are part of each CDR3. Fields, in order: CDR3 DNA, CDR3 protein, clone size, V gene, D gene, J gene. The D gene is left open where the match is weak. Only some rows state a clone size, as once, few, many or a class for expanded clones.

DNA: TGTGCCAGCAGTTACGGACAGGGGAAGACTGAAGCTTTCTTT
CDR3: CASSYGQGKTEAFF
size: NA
V: TRBV6-5
D: TRBD1
J: TRBJ1-1

DNA: TGTGCCAGCAGCCAAGACTTTGGTAGCGTACACAATGAGCAGTTCTTC
CDR3: CASSQDFGSVHNEQFF
size: NA
V: TRBV3-1/TRBV3-2
D: NA
J: TRBJ2-1

DNA: TGTGCCATCAGTGAGGCCTCCGGGACGGTCAGGAGGGCTTTCTTT
CDR3: CAISEASGTVRRAFF
size: NA
V: TRBV10-3
D: NA
J: TRBJ1-1

DNA: TGTGCCAGCAGTGAGGGGGGCGAGCAGTACTTC
CDR3: CASSEGGEQYF
size: NA
V: TRBV2
D: NA
J: TRBJ2-7

DNA: TGTGCCAGCAGCTTAGAACCTCGGACTAATGAAAAACTGTTTTTT
CDR3: CASSLEPRTNEKLFF
size: NA
V: TRBV7-9
D: NA
J: TRBJ1-4

DNA: TGCGCCAGCAGCTTGCCCGGGCTCCCCGAGCAGTACTTC
CDR3: CASSLPGLPEQYF
size: once
V: TRBV5-1
D: NA
J: TRBJ2-7

DNA: TGTGCCTGGAATGCAGGGGTAGGCACAGATACGCAGTATTTT
CDR3: CAWNAGVGTDTQYF
size: NA
V: TRBV30
D: NA
J: TRBJ2-3

DNA: TGTGCCAGCAGTCGATTCAGGGGGCAGGACAATCAGCCCCAGCATTTT
CDR3: CASSRFRGQDNQPQHF
size: NA
V: TRBV6-6
D: TRBD1
J: TRBJ1-5

DNA: TGCGCCAGCAGCGCCCGCGGTAGCGGAGTCTACAATGAGCAGTTCTTC
CDR3: CASSARGSGVYNEQFF
size: NA
V: TRBV5-1
D: NA
J: TRBJ2-1

DNA: TGTGCCAGCAGCCAAGTTGGCGCCTCAAGCTCCTACGAGCAGTACTTC
CDR3: CASSQVGASSSYEQYF
size: NA
V: TRBV4-2
D: NA
J: TRBJ2-7

DNA: TGCGCCAGCAGTGAGTATGGGGGCGAGCAGTACTTC
CDR3: CASSEYGGEQYF
size: NA
V: TRBV10-1
D: NA
J: TRBJ2-7

DNA: TGTGCCAGCAGCCCCACAGGGGGCAGGTTAGAGACCCAGTACTTC
CDR3: CASSPTGGRLETQYF
size: NA
V: TRBV3-1/TRBV3-2
D: TRBD1
J: TRBJ2-5

DNA: TGTGCCAGCAGTCGGGACGGTTACTACGAGCAGTACTTC
CDR3: CASSRDGYYEQYF
size: NA
V: TRBV6-5
D: NA
J: TRBJ2-7

DNA: TGTGCCATCAGTGAGTCGGCAGGGGGGGTTCAGCCCCAGCATTTT
CDR3: CAISESAGGVQPQHF
size: NA
V: TRBV10-3
D: TRBD1
J: TRBJ1-5

DNA: TGTGCCAGCAGTCGTGACAGGATGAACACTGAAGCTTTCTTT
CDR3: CASSRDRMNTEAFF
size: NA
V: TRBV9
D: NA
J: TRBJ1-1

DNA: TGTGCCAGCAGCCAGGGAAGGGCGACTGAAGCTTTCTTT
CDR3: CASSQGRATEAFF
size: few
V: TRBV6-5
D: NA
J: TRBJ1-1

DNA: TGTGCCAGCAGCCAAGATACAGGGGGGTACAATGAGCAGTTCTTC
CDR3: CASSQDTGGYNEQFF
size: NA
V: TRBV14
D: TRBD1
J: TRBJ2-1

DNA: TGTGCCAGCAGTTACTCGACACGCGACAGGTCCCCTCAGTTCTTC
CDR3: CASSYSTRDRSPQFF
size: NA
V: TRBV6-5
D: NA
J: TRBJ2-1

DNA: TGTGCCAGCAGCCTACCGGGACTCAACCTTGGCTACACCTTC
CDR3: CASSLPGLNLGYTF
size: NA
V: TRBV3-1/TRBV3-2
D: NA
J: TRBJ1-2

DNA: TGTGCCAGCAGTCTACGGACTGAAGCTTTCTTT
CDR3: CASSLRTEAFF
size: NA
V: TRBV6-6
D: NA
J: TRBJ1-1

DNA: TGCGCCAGCAGCTTGTGGCAGGGGGCCACCTCTGGGGCCAACGTCCTGACTTTC
CDR3: CASSLWQGATSGANVLTF
size: few
V: TRBV5-1
D: TRBD1
J: TRBJ2-6

DNA: TGTGCCAGTACTAGCGGGAGCTCCTACAATGAGCAGTTCTTC
CDR3: CASTSGSSYNEQFF
size: NA
V: TRBV19
D: TRBD2
J: TRBJ2-1

DNA: TGTGCCAGCAGTGGGATAAGCAATGAGCAGTTCTTC
CDR3: CASSGISNEQFF
size: NA
V: TRBV28
D: NA
J: TRBJ2-1

DNA: TGTGCCAGTAGTATTGGCGGGAACTCCTACGAGCAGTACTTC
CDR3: CASSIGGNSYEQYF
size: NA
V: TRBV19
D: NA
J: TRBJ2-7

DNA: TGTGCCAGCAGTGAAGGGAGGCGAGGGTCACCCCTCCACTTT
CDR3: CASSEGRRGSPLHF
size: NA
V: TRBV2
D: NA
J: TRBJ1-6

DNA: TGTGCCAGCAGCTTCCCTGTAGGACAGGGCACAGATACGCAGTATTTT
CDR3: CASSFPVGQGTDTQYF
size: NA
V: TRBV7-9
D: TRBD1
J: TRBJ2-3